This TCR beta chain was recorded in a study of CD8+CD57+ T cells in acquired aplastic anemia. Study-level points and caveats: It was found that roughly 31 CD8+ CDR3 sequences were shared between patients and controls.

Genomic DNA, the template, was used for profiling of the TCR beta VDJ and CDR3. MiXCR was run by TCRdb on the reads, yielding one entry per CDR3 protein. The table shows some 190,000 distinct CDR3 sequences, with 35% to 50% occurring only once. Regarding this clonotype: Its antigen is unknown.

Trimming at V came to 6 bases and at J to 3 bases, leaving 10 bases not matched to a gene. Germline loops: CDR1 MDHEN, CDR2 SYDVKM. The CDR3 loop spans 16 amino acids. The sequence derives from a human donor in good health. This chain connects TRBV28 to TRBJ2-5, with 10 positions matching TRBD1. The sequencing input was sorted CD4+, CD8+, or CD8+CD57+ T cells (not recorded which) from PBMCs. DNA of the CDR3: TGTGCCAGCAGCAACTTAGACAGGGGGCACGAAGAGACCCAGTACTTC. Amino acids: CASSNLDRGHEETQYF.